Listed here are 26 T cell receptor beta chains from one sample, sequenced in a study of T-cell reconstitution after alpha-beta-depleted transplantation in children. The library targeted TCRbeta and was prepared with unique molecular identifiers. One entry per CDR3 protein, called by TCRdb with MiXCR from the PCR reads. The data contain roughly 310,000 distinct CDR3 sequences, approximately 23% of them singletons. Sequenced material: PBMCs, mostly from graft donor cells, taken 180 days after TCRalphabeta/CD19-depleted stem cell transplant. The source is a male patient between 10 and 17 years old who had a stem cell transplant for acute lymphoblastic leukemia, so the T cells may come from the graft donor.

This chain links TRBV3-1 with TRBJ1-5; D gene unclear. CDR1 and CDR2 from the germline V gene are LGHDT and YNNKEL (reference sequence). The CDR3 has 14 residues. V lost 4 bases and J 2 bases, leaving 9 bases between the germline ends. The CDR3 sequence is CASSPAVGNQPQHF. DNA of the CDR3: TGTGCCAGCAGCCCGGCGGTGGGCAATCAGCCCCAGCATTTT.

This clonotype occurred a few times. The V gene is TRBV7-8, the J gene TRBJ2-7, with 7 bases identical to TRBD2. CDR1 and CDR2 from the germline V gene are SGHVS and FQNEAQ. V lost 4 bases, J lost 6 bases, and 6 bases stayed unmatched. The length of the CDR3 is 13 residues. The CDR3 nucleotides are TGTGCCAGCAGCTCCGGACTAGATGGCGAGCAGTACTTC. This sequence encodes CASSSGLDGEQYF.

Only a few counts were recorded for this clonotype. In DNA form, the CDR3 reads TGTGCCAGCAGCCAGGGGGCCGGGACTAGACAGTTCTTC. Translated, it gives CASSQGAGTRQFF. The chain joins TRBV3-1 to TRBJ2-1, with TRBD2 matching over 8 bases. The germline V gene encodes CDR1 LGHDT and CDR2 YNNKEL (reference sequence). Unmatched junction bases numbered 8, after V lost 3 bases and J lost 13 bases. This CDR3 is 13 amino acids long.

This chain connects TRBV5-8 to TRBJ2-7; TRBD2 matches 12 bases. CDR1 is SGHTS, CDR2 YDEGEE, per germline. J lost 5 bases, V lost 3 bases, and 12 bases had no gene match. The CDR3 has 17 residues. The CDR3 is CASSSANLAGGPHEQYF. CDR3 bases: TGTGCCAGCAGCTCAGCGAACCTAGCGGGAGGGCCCCACGAGCAGTACTTC.

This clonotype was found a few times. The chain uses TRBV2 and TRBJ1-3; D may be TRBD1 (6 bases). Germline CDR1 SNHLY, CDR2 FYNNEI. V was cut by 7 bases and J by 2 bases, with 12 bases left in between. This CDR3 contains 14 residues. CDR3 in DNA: TGTGCCAGCATAAGGGGGGGGACTGGAAACACCATATATTTT. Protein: CASIRGGTGNTIYF.

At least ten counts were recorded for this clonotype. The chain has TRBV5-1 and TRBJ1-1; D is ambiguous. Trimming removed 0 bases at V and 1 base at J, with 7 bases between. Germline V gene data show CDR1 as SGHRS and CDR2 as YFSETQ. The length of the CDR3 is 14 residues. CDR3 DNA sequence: TGCGCCAGCAGCTTGGTCCGGGGGAACACTGAAGCTTTCTTT. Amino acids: CASSLVRGNTEAFF.

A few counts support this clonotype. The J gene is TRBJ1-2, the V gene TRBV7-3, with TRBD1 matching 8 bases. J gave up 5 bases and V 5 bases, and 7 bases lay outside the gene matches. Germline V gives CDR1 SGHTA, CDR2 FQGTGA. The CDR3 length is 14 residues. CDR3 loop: CASSPTGGRYGYTF. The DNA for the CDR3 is TGTGCCAGCAGCCCCACAGGGGGAAGATATGGCTACACCTTC.

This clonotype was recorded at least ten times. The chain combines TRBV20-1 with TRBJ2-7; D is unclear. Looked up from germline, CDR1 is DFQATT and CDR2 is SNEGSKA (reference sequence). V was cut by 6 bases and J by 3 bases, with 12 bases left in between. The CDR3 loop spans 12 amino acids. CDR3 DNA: TGCAGTGCCAGTGACCAGGACTACGAGCAGTACTTC. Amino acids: CSASDQDYEQYF.

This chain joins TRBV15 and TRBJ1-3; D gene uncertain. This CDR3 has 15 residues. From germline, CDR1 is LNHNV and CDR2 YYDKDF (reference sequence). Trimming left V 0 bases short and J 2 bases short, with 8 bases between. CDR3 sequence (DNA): TGTGCCACCAGCAGAGATGTGGTCCCTGGAAACACCATATATTTT. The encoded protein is CATSRDVVPGNTIYF. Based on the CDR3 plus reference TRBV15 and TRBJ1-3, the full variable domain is DAMVIQNPRYQVTQFGKPVTLSCSQTLNHNVMYWYQQKSSQAPKLLFHYYDKDFNNEADTPDNFQSRRPNTSFCFLDIRSPGLGDTAMYLCATSRDVVPGNTIYFGEGSWLTVV.

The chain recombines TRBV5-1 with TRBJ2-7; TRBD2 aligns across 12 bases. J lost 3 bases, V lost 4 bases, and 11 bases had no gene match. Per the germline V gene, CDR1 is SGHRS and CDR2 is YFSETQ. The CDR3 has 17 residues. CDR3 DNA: TGCGCCAGCAGCGCTGCAGTGGGGACTAGCGGGCTCTACGAGCAGTACTTC. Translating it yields CASSAAVGTSGLYEQYF.

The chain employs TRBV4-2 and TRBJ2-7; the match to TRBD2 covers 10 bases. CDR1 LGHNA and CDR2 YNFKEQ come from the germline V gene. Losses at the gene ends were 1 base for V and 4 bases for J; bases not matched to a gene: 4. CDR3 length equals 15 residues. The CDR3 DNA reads TGTGCCAGCAGCCAAGGGACTAGCGGAGGGTACGAGCAGTACTTC. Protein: CASSQGTSGGYEQYF.

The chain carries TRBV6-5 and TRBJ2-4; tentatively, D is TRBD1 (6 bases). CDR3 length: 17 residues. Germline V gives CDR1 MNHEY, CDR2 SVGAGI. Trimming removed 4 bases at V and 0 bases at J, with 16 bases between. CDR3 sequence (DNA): TGTGCCAGCAGTTCCCCTTTGACAGGCCTAGCCAAAAACATTCAGTACTTC. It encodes CASSSPLTGLAKNIQYF.

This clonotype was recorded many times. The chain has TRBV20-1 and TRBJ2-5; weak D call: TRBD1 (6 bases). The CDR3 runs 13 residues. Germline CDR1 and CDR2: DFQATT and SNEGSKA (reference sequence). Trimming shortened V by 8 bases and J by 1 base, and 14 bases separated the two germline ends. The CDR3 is CSPNRDGQETQYF. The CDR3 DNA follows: TGCAGTCCCAACAGGGATGGCCAAGAGACCCAGTACTTC.

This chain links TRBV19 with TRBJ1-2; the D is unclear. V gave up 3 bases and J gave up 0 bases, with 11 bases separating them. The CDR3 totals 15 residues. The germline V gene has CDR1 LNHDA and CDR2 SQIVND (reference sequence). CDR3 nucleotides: TGTGCCAGTAGTATCGTCGACGAAGCTAACTATGGCTACACCTTC. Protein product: CASSIVDEANYGYTF.

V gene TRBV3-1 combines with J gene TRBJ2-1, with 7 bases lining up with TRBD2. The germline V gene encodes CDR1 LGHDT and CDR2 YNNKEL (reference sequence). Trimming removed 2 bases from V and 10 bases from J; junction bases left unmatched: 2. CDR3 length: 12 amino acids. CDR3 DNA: TGTGCCAGCAGCCAAAGAGCGGGGGAGCAGTTCTTC. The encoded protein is CASSQRAGEQFF.

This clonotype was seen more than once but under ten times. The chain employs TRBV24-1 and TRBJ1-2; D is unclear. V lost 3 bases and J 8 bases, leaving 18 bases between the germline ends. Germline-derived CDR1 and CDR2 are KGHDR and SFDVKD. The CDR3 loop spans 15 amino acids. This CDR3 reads CATSDPFGPLEGYTF. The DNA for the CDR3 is TGTGCCACCAGTGATCCCTTTGGCCCTTTAGAGGGCTACACCTTC.

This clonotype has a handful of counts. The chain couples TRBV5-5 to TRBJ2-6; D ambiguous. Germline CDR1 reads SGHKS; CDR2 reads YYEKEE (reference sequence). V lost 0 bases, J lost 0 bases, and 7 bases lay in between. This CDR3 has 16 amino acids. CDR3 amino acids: CASSLASFSGANVLTF. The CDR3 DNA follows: TGTGCCAGCAGCTTGGCGTCGTTCTCTGGGGCCAACGTCCTGACTTTC.

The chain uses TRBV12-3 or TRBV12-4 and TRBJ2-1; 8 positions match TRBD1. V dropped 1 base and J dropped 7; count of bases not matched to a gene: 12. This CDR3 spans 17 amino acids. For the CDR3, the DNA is TGTGCCAGCAGTTTAGGGAGCTGGGACAGGCCCAGAAATGAGCAGTTCTTC. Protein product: CASSLGSWDRPRNEQFF.

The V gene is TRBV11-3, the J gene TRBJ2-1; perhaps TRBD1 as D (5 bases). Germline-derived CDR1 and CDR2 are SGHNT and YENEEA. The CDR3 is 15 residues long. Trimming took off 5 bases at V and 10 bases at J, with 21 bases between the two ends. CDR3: CASSERADIQKEQFF. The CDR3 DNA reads TGTGCCAGCAGCGAAAGGGCGGACATTCAAAAGGAGCAGTTCTTC.

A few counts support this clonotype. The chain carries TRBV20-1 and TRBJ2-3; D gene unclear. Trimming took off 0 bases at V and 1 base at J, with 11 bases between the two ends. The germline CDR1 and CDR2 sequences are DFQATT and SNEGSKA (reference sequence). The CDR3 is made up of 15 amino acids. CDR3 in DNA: TGCAGTGCTAGAGATCCCAGGAGTCGCACAGATACGCAGTATTTT. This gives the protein CSARDPRSRTDTQYF.

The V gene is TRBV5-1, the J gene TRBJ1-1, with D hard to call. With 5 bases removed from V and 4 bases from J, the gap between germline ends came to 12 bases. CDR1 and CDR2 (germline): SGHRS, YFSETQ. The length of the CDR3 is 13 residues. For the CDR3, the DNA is TGCGCCAGCAGGGCATCGAGGCCCACTGAAGCTTTCTTT. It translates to CASRASRPTEAFF. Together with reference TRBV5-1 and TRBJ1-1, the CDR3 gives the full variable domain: KAGVTQTPRYLIKTRGQQVTLSCSPISGHRSVSWYQQTPGQGLQFLFEYFSETQRNKGNFPGRFSGRQFSNSRSEMNVSTLELGDSALYLCASRASRPTEAFFGQGTRLTVV.

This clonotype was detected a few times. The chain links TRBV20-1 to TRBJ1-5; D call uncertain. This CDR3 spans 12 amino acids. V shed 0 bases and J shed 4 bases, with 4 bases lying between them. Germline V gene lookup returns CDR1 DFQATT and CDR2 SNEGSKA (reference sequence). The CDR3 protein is CSAREQNQPQHF. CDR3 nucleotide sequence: TGCAGTGCTAGAGAACAGAATCAGCCCCAGCATTTT.

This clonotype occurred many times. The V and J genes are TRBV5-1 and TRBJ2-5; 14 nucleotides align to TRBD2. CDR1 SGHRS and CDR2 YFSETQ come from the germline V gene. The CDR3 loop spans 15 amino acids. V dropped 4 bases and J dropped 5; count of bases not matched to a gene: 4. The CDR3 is CASSKGLAGVETQYF. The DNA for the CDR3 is TGCGCCAGCAGCAAGGGACTAGCGGGAGTCGAGACCCAGTACTTC.

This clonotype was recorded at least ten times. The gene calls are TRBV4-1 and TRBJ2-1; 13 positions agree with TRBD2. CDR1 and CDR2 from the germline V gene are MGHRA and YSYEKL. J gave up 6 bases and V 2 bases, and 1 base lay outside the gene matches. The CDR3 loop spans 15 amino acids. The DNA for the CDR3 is TGCGCCAGCAGCCAAACTAGCGGGAGGGCCAATGAGCAGTTCTTC. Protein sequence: CASSQTSGRANEQFF.

For the CDR3, the DNA is TGCAGTGCTAGCCGCGCGGGAACGTACGAGCAGTACTTC. Protein product: CSASRAGTYEQYF. The rearrangement links TRBV20-1 to TRBJ2-7; D may be TRBD2 (6 bases). The germline V gene has CDR1 DFQATT and CDR2 SNEGSKA (reference sequence). The CDR3 is made up of 13 amino acids. Deletions cut 3 bases from V and 4 bases from J, with 13 bases between.

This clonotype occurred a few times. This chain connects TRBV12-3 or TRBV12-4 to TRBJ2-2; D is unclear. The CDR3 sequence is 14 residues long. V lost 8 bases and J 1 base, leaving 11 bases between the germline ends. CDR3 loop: CASGEFLNTGELFF. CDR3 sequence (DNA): TGTGCCAGCGGCGAATTCCTGAACACCGGGGAGCTGTTTTTT.